Listed here are 8 T cell receptor beta chains from one sample, sequenced in a study of blood T cell repertoires in COVID-19. Profiling relied on immunoSEQ multiplex PCR, and the TCRdb table lists in-frame clones only, not all of them. The table shows tens of thousands of clones, with approximately 70% occurring only once. Material: peripheral blood. The receptors were gathered from an older woman with acute or convalescent COVID-19.

The V and J genes are TRBV5-4 and TRBJ2-1, with D maybe TRBD2 (5 bases). CDR1 SGHNT and CDR2 YYREEE come from the germline V gene (reference sequence). V dropped 0 bases and J dropped 10 bases, with 11 bases sitting between them. The CDR3 has 13 residues. CDR3 residues: CASSLGVEGEQFF. CDR3 DNA sequence: TGTGCCAGCAGCTTGGGTGTAGAGGGCGAGCAGTTCTTC.

V and J are TRBV18 and TRBJ2-2; 8 bases are a match to TRBD2. Trimming took 3 bases from V and 0 from J; bases not matched to a gene: 6. CDR1 is KGHSH, CDR2 LQKENI, per germline. The CDR3 length is 17 residues. CDR3 in DNA: TGTGCCAGCTCACCTAGCGGGGCCCCATCGAACACCGGGGAGCTGTTTTTT. Amino acids: CASSPSGAPSNTGELFF. Full variable domain (rest looked up from reference TRBV18 and TRBJ2-2): NAGVMQNPRHLVRRRGQEARLRCSPMKGHSHVYWYRQLPEEGLKFMVYLQKENIIDESGMPKERFSAEFPKEGPSILRIQQVVRGDSAAYFCASSPSGAPSNTGELFFGEGSRLTVL.

V gene TRBV9 combines with J gene TRBJ2-5, with 10 bases aligning to TRBD2. V lost 0 bases to trimming and J lost 4 bases; unmatched junction nucleotides: 6. The CDR3 is made up of 16 amino acids. Germline V lookup: CDR1 SGDLS, CDR2 YYNGEE. CDR3 DNA: TGTGCCAGCAGCGTAGACGGGACTAGCGTACCAGAGACCCAGTACTTC. Amino acid sequence: CASSVDGTSVPETQYF. Complete variable domain (other parts from reference TRBV9 and TRBJ2-5): DSGVTQTPKHLITATGQRVTLRCSPRSGDLSVYWYQQSLDQGLQFLIQYYNGEERAKGNILERFSAQQFPDLHSELNLSSLELGDSALYFCASSVDGTSVPETQYFGPGTRLLVL.

This clone was counted a single time. This rearrangement joins TRBV28 to TRBJ1-2, with unresolved D. The V and J ends lost 7 bases and 8 bases respectively, with 20 bases between them. Germline assignment: CDR1 MDHEN and CDR2 SYDVKM. The CDR3 runs 14 residues. CDR3 sequence (DNA): TGTGCCAGCACTATCGACGGGGTTTGGGTCGGCTACACCTTC. Translating it yields CASTIDGVWVGYTF.

The chain is built from TRBV28 and TRBJ1-1; 7 bases agree with TRBD1. Looked up from germline, CDR1 is MDHEN and CDR2 is SYDVKM. The CDR3 consists of 14 residues. V trimming: 10 bases; J trimming: 1 base; junction bases outside the gene matches: 9. The CDR3 sequence: CATFTTGANTEAFF. CDR3 in DNA: TGTGCCACCTTTACTACAGGGGCGAACACTGAAGCTTTCTTT.

The chain couples TRBV5-1 to TRBJ1-4; 7 bases match TRBD1. Per germline, CDR1 SGHRS and CDR2 YFSETQ. The V segment lost 3 bases and the J segment 3 bases; nucleotides outside the gene matches: 5. The CDR3 sequence is 15 residues long. Here the CDR3 reads CASSSQTGSNEKLFF. The CDR3 DNA reads TGCGCCAGCAGCTCCCAGACAGGGTCTAATGAAAAACTGTTTTTT.

This clone was counted many times. The chain couples TRBV3-1 (or the pseudogene TRBV3-2) to TRBJ1-3; D is unresolved. Trimming shortened V by 1 base and J by 2 bases, and 9 bases separated the two germline ends. Germline CDR1 and CDR2: LGHDT and YNNKEL (reference sequence). This CDR3 is built from 15 residues. The CDR3 DNA reads TGTGCCAGCAGCCAAGTCGGGGTAGCTGGAAACACCATATATTTT. Residues: CASSQVGVAGNTIYF.

The CDR3: CASRPSGGNTGELFF. The CDR3 DNA is TGCGCCAGCAGGCCTAGCGGGGGCAACACCGGGGAGCTGTTTTTT. J is TRBJ2-2 and V is TRBV4-1; 10 positions agree with TRBD2. This CDR3 is built from 15 residues. Germline values: CDR1 MGHRA, CDR2 YSYEKL. V shed 6 bases, J shed 2 bases, and the junction held 3 bases outside the gene matches.